These T cell receptor beta chains were read from a single sample in a study of blood T cell repertoires in COVID-19. The data were produced by immunoSEQ multiplex PCR, yet TCRdb's version contains in-frame clones alone and is incomplete. The table shows a few hundred thousand clones, with 82% occurring only once. The sequenced sample consisted of PBMCs or T cells enriched from blood (not recorded which). The receptors shown here come from a woman aged 60 to 75 who had recovered from COVID-19. Both conserved end residues are part of each CDR3. D genes are given only for firm matches. A row's size may be missing; if present it is once, few, many or a size class.

V	J	D	size	CDR3	DNA
TRBV7-9	TRBJ2-1	.	.	CASSLLAGAHEQFF	TGTGCCAGCAGCCTCCTTGCAGGGGCCCATGAGCAGTTCTTC
TRBV28	TRBJ1-4	TRBD1	.	CASSSVTGMEEKLFF	TGTGCCAGCAGTTCGGTGACAGGGATGGAAGAAAAACTGTTTTTT
TRBV14	TRBJ1-6	.	few	CASSQDRGDNSPLHF	TGTGCCAGCAGCCAAGATCGGGGGGACAATTCACCCCTCCACTTT
TRBV10-1	TRBJ2-5	.	.	CASSESWGGQETQYF	TGCGCCAGCAGTGAGTCTTGGGGCGGACAAGAGACCCAGTACTTC
TRBV19	TRBJ1-5	.	.	CASNPGNQPQHF	TGTGCCAGTAACCCGGGCAATCAGCCCCAGCATTTT
TRBV12-5	TRBJ2-1	TRBD2	.	CASGLGTSGYNEQFF	TGTGCTAGTGGTTTGGGGACTAGCGGGTACAATGAGCAGTTCTTC
TRBV10-3	TRBJ1-1	.	.	CAISLTKTEAFF	TGTGCCATCAGCTTGACAAAGACTGAAGCTTTCTTT
TRBV6-1	TRBJ1-2	TRBD1	.	CASSEEQGALDYGYTF	TGTGCCAGCAGTGAAGAACAGGGGGCTTTGGACTATGGCTACACCTTC
TRBV2	TRBJ1-5	.	few	CASSGEQARGNQPQHF	TGTGCCAGCAGTGGGGAGCAGGCCCGGGGGAATCAGCCCCAGCATTTT
TRBV24-1	TRBJ2-2	TRBD1	.	CATSESGQDDTGELFF	TGTGCCACCAGTGAGTCAGGACAGGACGACACCGGGGAGCTGTTTTTT